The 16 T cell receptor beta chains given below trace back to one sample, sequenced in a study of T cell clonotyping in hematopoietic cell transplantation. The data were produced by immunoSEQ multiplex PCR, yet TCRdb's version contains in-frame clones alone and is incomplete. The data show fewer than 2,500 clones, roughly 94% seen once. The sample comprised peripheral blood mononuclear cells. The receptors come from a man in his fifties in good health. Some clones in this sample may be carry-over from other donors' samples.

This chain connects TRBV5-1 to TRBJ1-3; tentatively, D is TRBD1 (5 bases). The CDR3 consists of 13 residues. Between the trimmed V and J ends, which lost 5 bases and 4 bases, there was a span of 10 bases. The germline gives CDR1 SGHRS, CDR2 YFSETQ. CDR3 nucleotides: TGCGCCAGCAGTCAGGGATCAGGAAACACCATATATTTT. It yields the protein CASSQGSGNTIYF.

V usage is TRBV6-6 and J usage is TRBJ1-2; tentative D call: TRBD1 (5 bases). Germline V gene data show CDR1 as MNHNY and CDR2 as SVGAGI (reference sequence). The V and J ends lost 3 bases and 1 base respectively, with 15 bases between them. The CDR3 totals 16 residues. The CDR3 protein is CASSYAGGRGNYGYTF. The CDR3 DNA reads TGTGCCAGCAGTTATGCGGGGGGACGGGGTAACTATGGCTACACCTTC.

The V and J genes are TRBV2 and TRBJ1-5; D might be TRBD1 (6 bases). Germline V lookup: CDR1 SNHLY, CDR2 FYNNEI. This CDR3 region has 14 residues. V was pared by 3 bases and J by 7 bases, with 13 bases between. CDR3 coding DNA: TGTGCCAGCAGTGATGCAGGGGCTCGGCAGCCCCAGCATTTT. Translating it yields CASSDAGARQPQHF.

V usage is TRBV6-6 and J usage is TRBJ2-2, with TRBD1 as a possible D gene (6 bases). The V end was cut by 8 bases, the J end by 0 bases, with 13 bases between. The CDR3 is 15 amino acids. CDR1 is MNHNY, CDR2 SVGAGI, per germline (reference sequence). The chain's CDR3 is CASSPGHSNTGELFF. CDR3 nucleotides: TGTGCCAGCTCCCCGGGACACTCGAACACCGGGGAGCTGTTTTTT.

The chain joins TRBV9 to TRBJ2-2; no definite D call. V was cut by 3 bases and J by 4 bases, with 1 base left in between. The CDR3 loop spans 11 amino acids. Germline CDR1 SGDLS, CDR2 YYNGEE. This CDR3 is CASSGTGELFF. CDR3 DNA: TGTGCCAGCAGCGGCACCGGGGAGCTGTTTTTT.

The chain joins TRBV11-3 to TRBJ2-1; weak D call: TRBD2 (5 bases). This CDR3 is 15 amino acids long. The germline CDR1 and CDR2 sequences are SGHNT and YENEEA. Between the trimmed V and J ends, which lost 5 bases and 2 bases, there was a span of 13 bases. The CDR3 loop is CASSLSVGAYNEQFF. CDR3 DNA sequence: TGTGCCAGCAGCCTTAGCGTCGGCGCCTACAATGAGCAGTTCTTC.

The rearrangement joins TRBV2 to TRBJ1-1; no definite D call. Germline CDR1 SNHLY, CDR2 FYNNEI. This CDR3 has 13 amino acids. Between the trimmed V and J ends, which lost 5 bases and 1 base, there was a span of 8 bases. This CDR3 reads CASSLNPNTEAFF. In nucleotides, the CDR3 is TGTGCCAGCAGTCTAAATCCGAACACTGAAGCTTTCTTT.

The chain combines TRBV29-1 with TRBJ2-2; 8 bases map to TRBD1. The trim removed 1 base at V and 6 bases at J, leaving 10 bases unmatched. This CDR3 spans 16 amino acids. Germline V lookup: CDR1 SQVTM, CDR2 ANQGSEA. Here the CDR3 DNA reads TGCAGCGTTGAAGCCCCCTGGACAGGGACGGCCGGGGAGCTGTTTTTT. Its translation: CSVEAPWTGTAGELFF.

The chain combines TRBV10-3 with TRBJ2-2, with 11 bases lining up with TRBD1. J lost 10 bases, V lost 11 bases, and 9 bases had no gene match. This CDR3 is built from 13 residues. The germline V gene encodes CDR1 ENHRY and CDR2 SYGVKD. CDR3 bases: TGTGCCTCCCGGACAGGGGGCGCGGAGGAGCTGTTTTTT. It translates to CASRTGGAEELFF.

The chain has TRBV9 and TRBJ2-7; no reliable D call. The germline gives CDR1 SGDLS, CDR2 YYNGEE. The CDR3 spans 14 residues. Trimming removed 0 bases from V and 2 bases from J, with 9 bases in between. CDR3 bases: TGTGCCAGCAGCGTAGAGGCAGGACCCTACGAGCAGTACTTC. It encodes CASSVEAGPYEQYF.

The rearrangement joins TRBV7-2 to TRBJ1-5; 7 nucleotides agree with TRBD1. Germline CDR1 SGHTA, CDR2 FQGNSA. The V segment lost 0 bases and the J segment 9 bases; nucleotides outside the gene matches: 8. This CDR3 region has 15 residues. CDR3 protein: CASSLAGGGSWPQHF. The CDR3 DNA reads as TGTGCCAGCAGCTTAGCAGGGGGCGGTTCGTGGCCCCAGCATTTT.

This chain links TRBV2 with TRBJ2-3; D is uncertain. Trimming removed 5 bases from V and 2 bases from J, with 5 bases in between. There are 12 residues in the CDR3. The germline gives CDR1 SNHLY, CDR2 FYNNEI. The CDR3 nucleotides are TGTGCCAGCAGTACGGACACAGATACGCAGTATTTT. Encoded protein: CASSTDTDTQYF.

For the CDR3, the DNA is TGCAGCGTTGAAGAAGATACGCAGTATTTT. Translating gives CSVEEDTQYF. The rearrangement links TRBV29-1 to TRBJ2-3; D call uncertain. Germline V gene lookup returns CDR1 SQVTM and CDR2 ANQGSEA. The CDR3 is made up of 10 amino acids. Trimming cost V 0 bases and J 5 bases, with 0 bases left between them.

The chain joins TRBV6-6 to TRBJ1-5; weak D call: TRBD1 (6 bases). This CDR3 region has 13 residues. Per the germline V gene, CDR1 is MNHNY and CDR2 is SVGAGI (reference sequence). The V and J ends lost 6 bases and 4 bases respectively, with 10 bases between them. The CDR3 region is CASRLQGNQPQHF. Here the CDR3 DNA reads TGTGCCAGCAGGCTACAGGGAAATCAGCCCCAGCATTTT.

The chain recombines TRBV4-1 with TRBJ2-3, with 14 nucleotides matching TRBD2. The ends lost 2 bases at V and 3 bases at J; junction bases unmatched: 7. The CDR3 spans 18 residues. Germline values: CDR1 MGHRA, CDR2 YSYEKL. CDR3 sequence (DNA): TGCGCCAGCAGCCAAAAACCTCGACTAGCGGGGGGGACAGATACGCAGTATTTT. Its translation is CASSQKPRLAGGTDTQYF.

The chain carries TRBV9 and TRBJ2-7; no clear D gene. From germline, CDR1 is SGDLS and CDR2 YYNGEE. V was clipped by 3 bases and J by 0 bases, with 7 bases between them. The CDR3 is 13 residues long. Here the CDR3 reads CASSEGSSYEQYF. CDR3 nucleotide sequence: TGTGCCAGCAGCGAAGGCAGCTCCTACGAGCAGTACTTC.